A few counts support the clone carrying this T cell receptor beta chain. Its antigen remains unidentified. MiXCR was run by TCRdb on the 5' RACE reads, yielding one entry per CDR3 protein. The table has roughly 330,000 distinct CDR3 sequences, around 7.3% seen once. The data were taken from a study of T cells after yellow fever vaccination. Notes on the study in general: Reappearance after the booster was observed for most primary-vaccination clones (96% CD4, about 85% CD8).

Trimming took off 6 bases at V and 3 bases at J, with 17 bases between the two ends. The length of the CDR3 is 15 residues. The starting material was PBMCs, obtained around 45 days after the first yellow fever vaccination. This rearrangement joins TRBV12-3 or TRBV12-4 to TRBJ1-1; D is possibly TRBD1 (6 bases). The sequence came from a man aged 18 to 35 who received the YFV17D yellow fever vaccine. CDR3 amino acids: CASRQGGGWDTEAFF. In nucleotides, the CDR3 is TGTGCCAGCAGACAAGGGGGTGGATGGGACACTGAAGCTTTCTTT.